This T cell receptor (beta chain) was recovered during a study of CD4 T cells in relation to SARS-CoV-2 and coronaviruses. General study points: The assay detects memory recall responses, not culture-primed primary responses. This crossreactivity analysis covered spike protein alone, no other viral proteins.

Trimming at V came to 4 bases and at J to 7 bases, leaving 12 bases not matched to a gene. The germline CDR1 and CDR2 sequences are LGHDT and YNNKEL (reference sequence). The CDR3 runs to 16 residues. Deep TCR-beta sequencing used DNA from uncultured naive and memory CD4+ T cells. The table came from immunoSEQ multiplex PCR; TCRdb's copy has only in-frame clones and leaves some out. The sample has some 68,000 clones, more than 80% seen once. This clone was seen a single time. Its antigen is still unknown. The unexposed donors gave CD4+ T cells in about 2011-2018, prior to COVID-19. This receptor was obtained from a human donor in good health. The chain uses TRBV3-1 (or the pseudogene TRBV3-2) and TRBJ2-1; TRBD2 matches 8 bases. The sequenced sample was naive CD4+ T cells from PBMCs. Subset denoted: naive CD4+ T cells isolated by negative enrichment. As DNA, the CDR3 is TGTGCCAGCAGCCCCAGCCTAACTAGCGGATCAAATGAGCAGTTCTTC. Translated, it gives CASSPSLTSGSNEQFF.